These T cell receptor beta chains were read from a single sample in a study of quantifying T cell responses using KT2 cells. TCRdb re-called the UMI-ligation and nested PCR reads through MiXCR, storing one row per CDR3 protein. The table records 52,000 or so distinct CDR3 sequences, about 12% of them present only once. Sequenced input: PBMCs spiked with cells of the T cell clone KT2. Receptors were obtained from a human donor. Each CDR3 is given with its conserved first and last residue. D genes are given only for firm matches. Part of the rows lack a size; the others show once, few, many or a class for expanded clones.

J gene: TRBJ2-5
clone size: .
D gene: .
V gene: TRBV2
CDR3 protein: CASSVPYGFEETQYF
CDR3 DNA: TGTGCCAGCAGTGTCCCGTATGGATTTGAGGAGACCCAGTACTTC

J gene: TRBJ2-1
clone size: .
D gene: TRBD2
V gene: TRBV6-2/TRBV6-3
CDR3 protein: CASSLTSGTSGRNEQFF
CDR3 DNA: TGTGCCAGCAGCCTCACCTCCGGGACTAGCGGGAGGAATGAGCAGTTCTTC

J gene: TRBJ2-3
clone size: .
D gene: .
V gene: TRBV9
CDR3 protein: CASSVVTGSTDTQYF
CDR3 DNA: TGTGCCAGCAGCGTAGTAACAGGCAGCACAGATACGCAGTATTTT

J gene: TRBJ2-3
clone size: .
D gene: TRBD2
V gene: TRBV10-2
CDR3 protein: CASSEASGGPDTQYF
CDR3 DNA: TGCGCCAGCAGTGAGGCTAGCGGGGGCCCAGATACGCAGTATTTT

J gene: TRBJ2-2
clone size: many
D gene: .
V gene: TRBV19
CDR3 protein: CASKQGSGELFF
CDR3 DNA: TGTGCCAGTAAACAGGGAAGCGGGGAGCTGTTTTTT

J gene: TRBJ2-2
clone size: few
D gene: .
V gene: TRBV1
CDR3 protein: CTTQRTGELFF
CDR3 DNA: TGCACTACCCAACGAACCGGGGAGCTGTTTTTT

J gene: TRBJ2-5
clone size: few
D gene: TRBD1
V gene: TRBV12-3/TRBV12-4
CDR3 protein: CASRRGQGGETQYF
CDR3 DNA: TGTGCCAGCAGACGAGGACAGGGTGGAGAGACCCAGTACTTC

J gene: TRBJ2-3
clone size: many
D gene: .
V gene: TRBV20-1
CDR3 protein: CSEDGGSADTQYF
CDR3 DNA: TGCAGTGAGGACGGTGGCTCAGCAGATACGCAGTATTTT

J gene: TRBJ1-3
clone size: few
D gene: .
V gene: TRBV6-5
CDR3 protein: CASSLQGLSGNTIYF
CDR3 DNA: TGTGCCAGCAGTTTACAGGGACTCTCTGGAAACACCATATATTTT

J gene: TRBJ2-7
clone size: .
D gene: TRBD2
V gene: TRBV19
CDR3 protein: CASSISGKWYEQYF
CDR3 DNA: TGTGCCAGTAGTATCAGCGGGAAGTGGTACGAGCAGTACTTC

J gene: TRBJ2-1
clone size: many
D gene: TRBD1
V gene: TRBV10-2
CDR3 protein: CASRDREGSEQFF
CDR3 DNA: TGCGCCAGCCGGGACAGGGAAGGAAGTGAGCAGTTCTTC

J gene: TRBJ2-7
clone size: few
D gene: TRBD2
V gene: TRBV7-9
CDR3 protein: CASSLWRGSLYF
CDR3 DNA: TGTGCCAGCAGCTTATGGCGGGGGAGCCTGTACTTC

J gene: TRBJ2-5
clone size: .
D gene: TRBD2
V gene: TRBV15
CDR3 protein: CATSTGLAGESETQYF
CDR3 DNA: TGTGCCACCAGCACCGGACTAGCGGGAGAGTCGGAGACCCAGTACTTC

J gene: TRBJ2-7
clone size: .
D gene: TRBD2
V gene: TRBV20-1
CDR3 protein: CSARDGGESGEQYF
CDR3 DNA: TGCAGTGCTAGAGATGGGGGGGAGTCTGGAGAGCAGTACTTC

J gene: TRBJ1-1
clone size: few
D gene: .
V gene: TRBV27
CDR3 protein: CASSFMGREAFF
CDR3 DNA: TGTGCCAGCAGTTTCATGGGAAGGGAAGCTTTCTTT

J gene: TRBJ2-1
clone size: .
D gene: TRBD2
V gene: TRBV9
CDR3 protein: CASSLQGSGLRGDEQFF
CDR3 DNA: TGTGCCAGCAGCCTTCAGGGGTCGGGGTTGCGGGGGGATGAGCAGTTCTTC

J gene: TRBJ2-2
clone size: many
D gene: TRBD1
V gene: TRBV10-2
CDR3 protein: CASRDPPGGSAGELFF
CDR3 DNA: TGCGCCAGCAGAGATCCTCCAGGGGGCAGTGCCGGGGAGCTGTTTTTT

J gene: TRBJ2-7
clone size: many
D gene: .
V gene: TRBV3-1
CDR3 protein: CASSQGYFDRYYEQYF
CDR3 DNA: TGTGCCAGCAGCCAAGGATACTTTGACCGTTACTACGAGCAGTACTTC

J gene: TRBJ2-5
clone size: .
D gene: .
V gene: TRBV20-1
CDR3 protein: CSASSDIQETQYF
CDR3 DNA: TGCAGTGCTAGTTCAGATATACAAGAGACCCAGTACTTC

J gene: TRBJ2-1
clone size: .
D gene: TRBD2
V gene: TRBV6-2/TRBV6-3
CDR3 protein: CASSYSGGWYNEQFF
CDR3 DNA: TGTGCCAGCAGTTACAGCGGGGGGTGGTACAATGAGCAGTTCTTC

J gene: TRBJ2-7
clone size: medium-sized
D gene: TRBD2
V gene: TRBV4-2
CDR3 protein: CASSQGAGESYEQYF
CDR3 DNA: TGTGCCAGCAGCCAAGGGGCGGGGGAATCCTACGAGCAGTACTTC

J gene: TRBJ2-7
clone size: few
D gene: .
V gene: TRBV19
CDR3 protein: CASTAGADLYEQYF
CDR3 DNA: TGTGCCAGTACGGCGGGGGCTGACCTCTACGAGCAGTACTTC

J gene: TRBJ1-4
clone size: few
D gene: TRBD1
V gene: TRBV20-1
CDR3 protein: CSASGGTTGLEKLFF
CDR3 DNA: TGCAGTGCTAGTGGGGGAACGACAGGGTTAGAAAAACTGTTTTTT